This record covers a single T cell receptor (beta chain). An amount of RNA that ranged from roughly 0.45 to 1 ug was reverse transcribed with random hexamers. A multiplex approach, immunoSEQ multiplex PCR, amplified TCR beta CDR3 across 54 Vbeta and 13 Jbeta. TCRdb reprocessed the immunoSEQ multiplex PCR reads with MiXCR, giving one entry per CDR3 protein. The sample includes over 100,000 distinct CDR3 sequences, about 95% seen only once; the top ten take about 0.095%. High-throughput TCR beta sequencing covered peripheral CD8+ and CD4+ T cells. The controls, all healthy donors, were matched for age and sex. This sample stems from a study of CD8 T cells in Susac syndrome. With V trimmed by 0 bases and J by 6 bases, 6 bases remained unmatched. This CDR3 has 15 amino acids. CDR1 is DFQATT and CDR2 is SNEGSKA in the germline V gene (reference sequence).

This chain links TRBV20-1 with TRBJ2-1; TRBD2 matches 9 bases. Sample: CD4+ T cells from PBMCs. This TCR was sampled from a human donor in good health. Here the CDR3 reads CSARERLAGTNEQFF. The CDR3 bases are TGCAGTGCTAGAGAGCGTCTAGCGGGGACCAATGAGCAGTTCTTC.